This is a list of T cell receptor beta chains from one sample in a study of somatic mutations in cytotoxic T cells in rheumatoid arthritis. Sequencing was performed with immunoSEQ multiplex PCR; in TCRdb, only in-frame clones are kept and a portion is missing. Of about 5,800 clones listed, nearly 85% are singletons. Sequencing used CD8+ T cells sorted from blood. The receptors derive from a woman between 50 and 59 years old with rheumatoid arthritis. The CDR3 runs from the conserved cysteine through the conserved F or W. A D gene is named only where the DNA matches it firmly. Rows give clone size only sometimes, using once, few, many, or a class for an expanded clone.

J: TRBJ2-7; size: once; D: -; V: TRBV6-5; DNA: TGTGCCAGCAGTGAATCCCAGGGTTCGTACGAGCAGTACTTC; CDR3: CASSESQGSYEQYF
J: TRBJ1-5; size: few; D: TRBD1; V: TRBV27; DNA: TGTGCCAGCCAGGGGGCAGGATGGGAGCCCCAGCATTTT; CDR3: CASQGAGWEPQHF
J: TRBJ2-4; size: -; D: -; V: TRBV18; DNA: TGTGCCAGCTCACCACTTCGCGGGTTGGACATTCAGTACTTC; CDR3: CASSPLRGLDIQYF
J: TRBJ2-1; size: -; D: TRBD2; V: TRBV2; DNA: TGTGCCAGCAGTGAAGGTCCGGGACTAGGTGGGTCGTATGAGCAGTTCTTC; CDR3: CASSEGPGLGGSYEQFF
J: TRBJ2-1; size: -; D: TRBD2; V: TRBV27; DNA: TGTGCCAGCAGTTTAGGGCTAGCGGGGGGCAATGAGCAGTTCTTC; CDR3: CASSLGLAGGNEQFF
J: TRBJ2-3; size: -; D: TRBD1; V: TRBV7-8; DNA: TGTGCCAGCAACCAGGGGGTCGCAGATACGCAGTATTTT; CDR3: CASNQGVADTQYF
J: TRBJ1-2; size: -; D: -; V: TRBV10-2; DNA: TGCGCCAGCGGGACATCTATCTGGGCCCTCTATGGCTACACCTTC; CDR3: CASGTSIWALYGYTF
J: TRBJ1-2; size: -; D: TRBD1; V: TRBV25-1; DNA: TGTGCCAGCAGTGAAAAGGGACAGGGTGACGATGGCTACACCTTC; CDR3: CASSEKGQGDDGYTF
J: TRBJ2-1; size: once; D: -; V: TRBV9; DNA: TGTGCCAGCAGCGTAGCTTACAGGTCCTACAATGAGCAGTTCTTC; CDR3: CASSVAYRSYNEQFF
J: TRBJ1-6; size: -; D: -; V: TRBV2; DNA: TGTGTCTTTTTTTCGCCGAACAGCGGGACAAATTCACCCCTCCACTTT; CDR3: CVFFSPNSGTNSPLHF
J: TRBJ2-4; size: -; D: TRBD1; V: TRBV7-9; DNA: TGTGCCAGCAGCGGGGACAGGGGGGCGTTAAACATTCAGTACTTC; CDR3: CASSGDRGALNIQYF
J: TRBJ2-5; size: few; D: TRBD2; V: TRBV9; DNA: TGTGCCAGCAGCGTAGCTAGCGGGGGGTTGGAGACCCAGTACTTC; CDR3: CASSVASGGLETQYF
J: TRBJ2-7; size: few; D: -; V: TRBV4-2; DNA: TGTGCCAGCAGCCCGACAGTACTAACCTACGAGCAGTACTTC; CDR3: CASSPTVLTYEQYF
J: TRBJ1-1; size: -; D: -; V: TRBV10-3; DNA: TGTGCCAGCATCGAGGGGGGGAATGAAGCTTTCTTT; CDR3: CASIEGGNEAFF
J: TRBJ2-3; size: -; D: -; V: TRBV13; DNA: TGTGCCAGCAGCTTTTATATCAGGGGGAGGTTGGATACGCAGTATTTT; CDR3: CASSFYIRGRLDTQYF
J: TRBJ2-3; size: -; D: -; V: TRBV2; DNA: TGTGCCAGCAGTGAATTTCGGGGATGGGATACGCAGTATTTT; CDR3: CASSEFRGWDTQYF
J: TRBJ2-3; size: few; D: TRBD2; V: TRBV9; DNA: TGTGCCAGCAGCTTGGGAGGGCGTGGGGATACGCAGTATTTT; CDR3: CASSLGGRGDTQYF
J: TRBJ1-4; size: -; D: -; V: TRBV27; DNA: TGTGCCAGCAGTTGGGGCACCTCAACTAATGAAAAACTGTTTTTT; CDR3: CASSWGTSTNEKLFF
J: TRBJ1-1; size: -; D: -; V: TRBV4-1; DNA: TGCGCCAGCAGCGGCTTGGCTGAAGCTTTCTTT; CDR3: CASSGLAEAFF
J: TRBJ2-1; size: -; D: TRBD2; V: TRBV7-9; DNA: TGTGCCAGCAGCCCCGAGATAGCGGGATACAATGAGCAGTTCTTC; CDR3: CASSPEIAGYNEQFF
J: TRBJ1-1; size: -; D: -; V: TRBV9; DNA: TGTGCCAGCAGCGTAGGAGACACTGAAGCTTTCTTT; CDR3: CASSVGDTEAFF
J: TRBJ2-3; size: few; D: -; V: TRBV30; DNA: TGTGCCTGGAGTGCAATCGGAGATACGCAGTATTTT; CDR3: CAWSAIGDTQYF
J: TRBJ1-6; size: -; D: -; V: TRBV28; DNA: TGTGCCAGCCTTCTCACAGGGCCTTATTCACCCCTCCACTTT; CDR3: CASLLTGPYSPLHF
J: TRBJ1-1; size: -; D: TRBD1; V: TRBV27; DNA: TGTGCCAGCAGTTTACAGGGGGTAGGCACTGAAGCTTTCTTT; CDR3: CASSLQGVGTEAFF
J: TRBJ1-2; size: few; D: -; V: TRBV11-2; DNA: TGTGCCAGCGCCTGGGGAGGGGGATCTAACTATGGCTACACCTTC; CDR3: CASAWGGGSNYGYTF
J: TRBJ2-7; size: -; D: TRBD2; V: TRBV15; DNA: TGTGCCACCAGCAGGGGAGCTAGCGGGGGAGTATACGAGCAGTACTTC; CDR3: CATSRGASGGVYEQYF
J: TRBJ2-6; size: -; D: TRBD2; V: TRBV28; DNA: TGTGCCAGCAAACTCCCGGGACTAACTACTGGGGCCAACGTCCTGACTTTC; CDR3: CASKLPGLTTGANVLTF
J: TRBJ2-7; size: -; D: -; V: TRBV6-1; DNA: TGTGCCAGCCGAGAACTAGAGCGTGGCGAGCAGTACTTC; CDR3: CASRELERGEQYF
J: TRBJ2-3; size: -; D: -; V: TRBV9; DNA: TGTGCCAGCAGCAAAGGGACTTACACAGATACGCAGTATTTT; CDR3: CASSKGTYTDTQYF
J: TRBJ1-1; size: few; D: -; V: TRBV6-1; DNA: TGTGCCAGCAGGCTAACAGGGCTGAACACTGAAGCTTTCTTT; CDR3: CASRLTGLNTEAFF
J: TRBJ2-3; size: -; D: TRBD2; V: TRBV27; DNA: TGTGCCAGCAGTTTAGCTAGCGGGAGAGTGGATACGCAGTATTTT; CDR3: CASSLASGRVDTQYF
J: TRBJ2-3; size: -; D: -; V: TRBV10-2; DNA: TGCGCCAGCAGTGACAAGCGGACAGATACGCAGTATTTT; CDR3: CASSDKRTDTQYF
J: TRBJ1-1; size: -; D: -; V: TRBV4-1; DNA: TGCGCCAGCAGCCAGGACACTGAACTCGGAACTGAAGCTTTCTTT; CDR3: CASSQDTELGTEAFF
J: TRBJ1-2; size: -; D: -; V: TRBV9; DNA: TGTGCCAGCAGCGTTCCGGGATCAAACTATGGCTACACCTTC; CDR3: CASSVPGSNYGYTF
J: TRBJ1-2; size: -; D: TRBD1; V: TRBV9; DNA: TGTGCCAGCAGTGCCGGGACAGATAACTATGGCTACACCTTC; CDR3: CASSAGTDNYGYTF
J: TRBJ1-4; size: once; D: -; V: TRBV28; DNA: TGTGCCAGCAGTAGTAGCCCCCGGGACATTTTTTTAATATCTAATGAAAAACTGTTTTTT; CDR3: CASSSSPRDIFLISNEKLFF
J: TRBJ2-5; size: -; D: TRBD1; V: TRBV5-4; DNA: TGTGCCAGCAGCGCCTTCCCAGGGGGCGGGAAAGAGACCCAGTACTTC; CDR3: CASSAFPGGGKETQYF
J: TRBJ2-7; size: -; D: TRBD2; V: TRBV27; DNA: TGTGCCAGCAGTTTAGGCCCTAGCGGGATTTACGAGCAGTACTTC; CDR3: CASSLGPSGIYEQYF
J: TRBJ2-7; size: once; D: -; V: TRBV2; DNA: TGTGCCAGCAGTGGTGGGGGCACCTACGAGCAGTACTTC; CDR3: CASSGGGTYEQYF
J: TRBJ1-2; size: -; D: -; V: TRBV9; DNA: TGTGCCAGCAGCTTAGCCGGGGTAGCCTACACCTTC; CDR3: CASSLAGVAYTF
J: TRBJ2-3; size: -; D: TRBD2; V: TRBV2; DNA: TGTGCCAGCAGTGTCCGGCTAGCGGGGGTGGATACGCAGTATTTT; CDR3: CASSVRLAGVDTQYF
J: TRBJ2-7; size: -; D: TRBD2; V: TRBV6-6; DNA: TGTGCCAGCATTAGTGTTGGCGGGAGAGTTTTCCACGAGCAGTACTTC; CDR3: CASISVGGRVFHEQYF
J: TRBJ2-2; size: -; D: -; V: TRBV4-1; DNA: TGCGCCAGCAGCCAAGGCGGGATTGGCACCGGGGAGCTGTTTTTT; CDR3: CASSQGGIGTGELFF
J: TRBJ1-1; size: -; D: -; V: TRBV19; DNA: TGTGCCAGTAGTATATTCGGACCTCAGGGGAATGAAGCTTTCTTT; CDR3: CASSIFGPQGNEAFF
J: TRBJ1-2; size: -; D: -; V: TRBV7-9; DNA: TGTGCCAGCAGCCGGGACAATGGCTACACCTTC; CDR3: CASSRDNGYTF
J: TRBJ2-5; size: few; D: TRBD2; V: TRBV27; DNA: TGTGCCAGCAGTTGGACTAGTAAAGAGACCCAGTACTTC; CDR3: CASSWTSKETQYF
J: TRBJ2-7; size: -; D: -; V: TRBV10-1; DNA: TGCGCCAGCGCGTCAGGTCCCATCAACGAGCAGTACTTC; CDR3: CASASGPINEQYF
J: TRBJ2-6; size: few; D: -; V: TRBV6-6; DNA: TGTGCCAGCAGGGCAGGGGTCGGGGCCAACGTCCTGACTTTC; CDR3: CASRAGVGANVLTF
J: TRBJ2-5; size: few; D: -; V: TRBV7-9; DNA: TGTGCCAGCAGCTCCAGTGGGGGGTCTAAAGAGACCCAGTACTTC; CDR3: CASSSSGGSKETQYF
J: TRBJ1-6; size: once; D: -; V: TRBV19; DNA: TGTGCCACCACCGGGGCCCAGGGGTCACCCCTCCACTTT; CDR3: CATTGAQGSPLHF
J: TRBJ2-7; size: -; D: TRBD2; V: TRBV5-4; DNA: TGTGCCAGCAGCGGGGGGGGAGGGATCTACGAGCAGTACTTC; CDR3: CASSGGGGIYEQYF